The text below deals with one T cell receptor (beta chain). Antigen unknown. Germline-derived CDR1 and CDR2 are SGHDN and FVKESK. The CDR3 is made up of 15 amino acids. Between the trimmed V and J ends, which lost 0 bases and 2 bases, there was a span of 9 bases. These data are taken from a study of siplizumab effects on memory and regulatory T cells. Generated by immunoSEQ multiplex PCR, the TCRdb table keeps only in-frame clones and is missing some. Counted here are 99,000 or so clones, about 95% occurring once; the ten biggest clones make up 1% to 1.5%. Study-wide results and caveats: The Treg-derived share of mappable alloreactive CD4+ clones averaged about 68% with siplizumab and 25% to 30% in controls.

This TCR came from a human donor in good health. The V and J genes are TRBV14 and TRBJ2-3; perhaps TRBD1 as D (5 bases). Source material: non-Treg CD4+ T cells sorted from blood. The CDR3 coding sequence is TGTGCCAGCAGCCAAGACCTAGGGGTCACAGATACGCAGTATTTT. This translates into CASSQDLGVTDTQYF. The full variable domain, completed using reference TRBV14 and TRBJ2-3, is EAGVTQFPSHSVIEKGQTVTLRCDPISGHDNLYWYRRVMGKEIKFLLHFVKESKQDESGMPNNRFLAERTGGTYSTLKVQPAELEDSGVYFCASSQDLGVTDTQYFGPGTRLTVL.